The source of this TCR beta chain is a study of blood T cell repertoires in COVID-19. Study background: The United States, Italy and Spain supplied acute and convalescent COVID-19 samples.

Participants were aged roughly 18 to 100 years from roughly 26 US areas. V shed 1 base, J shed 7 bases, and the junction held 7 bases outside the gene matches. Looked up from germline, CDR1 is LNHDA and CDR2 is SQIVND (reference sequence). This CDR3 is built from 16 residues. In the authors' workflow: The assay estimated nucleated cells by amplifying reference gene primers. TCRdb's copy holds only in-frame clones and misses some; the assay was immunoSEQ multiplex PCR. That table supplies the V and J calls and clone size; D and trimming were determined from the DNA. The sample includes around 160,000 clones, approximately 83% of them seen just once.

The chain is built from TRBV19 and TRBJ2-1, with 10 bases matching TRBD2. The receptor was derived from a woman aged 55-69 years who had recovered from COVID-19. The sample consisted of PBMCs or T cells enriched from blood (not recorded which). The CDR3 nucleotides are TGTGCCAGTAGTATAGGGAGCGGGGGGGCCCGGAATGAGCAGTTCTTC. Translating gives CASSIGSGGARNEQFF.